This is a list of T cell receptor beta chains from one sample in a study of blood T cell repertoires in COVID-19. Produced via immunoSEQ multiplex PCR; TCRdb's table is partial and in-frame only. The data hold around 300,000 clones, with 75% to 95% observed a single time. Sample: peripheral blood. These receptors all come from a woman aged 30 to 39 with COVID-19, enrolled during active disease. Each CDR3 is given with its conserved first and last residue. The D gene is left open where the match is weak. Only some rows state a clone size, as once, few, many or a class for expanded clones.

size,V,J,D,CDR3,DNA
.,TRBV10-2,TRBJ1-5,TRBD1,CASGTGGGQPQHF,TGCGCCAGCGGAACAGGGGGGGGTCAGCCCCAGCATTTT
.,TRBV19,TRBJ2-3,TRBD2,CASSIAGGRADTQYF,TGTGCCAGTAGTATAGCGGGAGGGAGAGCGGATACGCAGTATTTT
.,TRBV7-6,TRBJ2-7,.,CASSFAPGEQYF,TGTGCCAGCAGCTTCGCCCCGGGCGAGCAGTACTTC
few,TRBV7-9,TRBJ2-7,TRBD2,CASSLTSGSYEQYF,TGTGCCAGCAGTCTGACTAGCGGGAGCTACGAGCAGTACTTC
.,TRBV7-3,TRBJ2-1,.,CASSLNSGEGQFF,TGTGCCAGCAGCTTAAATTCGGGGGAAGGGCAGTTCTTC
.,TRBV6-5,TRBJ2-7,.,CASGPFSPHEQYF,TGTGCCAGCGGGCCCTTTAGTCCCCACGAGCAGTACTTC
.,TRBV27,TRBJ1-6,.,CASTRQAYNSPLHF,TGTGCCAGCACCCGACAGGCCTATAATTCACCCCTCCACTTT
.,TRBV2,TRBJ2-1,TRBD2,CASSEGGLAGPDEQFF,TGTGCCAGCAGTGAGGGGGGACTAGCGGGACCCGATGAGCAGTTCTTC
.,TRBV28,TRBJ2-3,.,CASSFGGGSTDTQYF,TGTGCCAGCAGTTTTGGGGGAGGAAGCACAGATACGCAGTATTTT
.,TRBV6-1,TRBJ2-2,.,CASSEAQGSTGELFF,TGTGCCAGCAGTGAAGCGCAGGGATCGACCGGGGAGCTGTTTTTT
.,TRBV14,TRBJ1-5,.,CASSHGLTPQHF,TGTGCCAGCAGCCATGGGCTGACGCCCCAGCATTTT
.,TRBV24-1,TRBJ1-4,TRBD1,CATSETGTGDEKLFF,TGTGCCACCAGTGAGACCGGGACAGGGGATGAAAAACTGTTTTTT
.,TRBV4-1,TRBJ2-1,.,CASSQGSTYNEQFF,TGCGCCAGCAGCCAAGGGTCTACCTACAATGAGCAGTTCTTC
.,TRBV24-1,TRBJ2-7,TRBD1,CATSDSGAGTGGEQYF,TGTGCCACCAGTGATTCGGGAGCCGGGACAGGGGGCGAGCAGTACTTC
.,TRBV27,TRBJ2-3,TRBD2,CASSLGLAGLGADTQYF,TGTGCCAGCAGTTTGGGATTAGCGGGGCTGGGGGCAGATACGCAGTATTTT
.,TRBV9,TRBJ2-6,TRBD2,CASSPLAGGLGANVLTF,TGTGCCAGCAGCCCGCTAGCGGGAGGGCTTGGGGCCAACGTCCTGACTTTC
.,TRBV19,TRBJ1-6,TRBD1,CASSGDRGHSPLHF,TGTGCCAGTAGTGGGGACAGGGGGCATTCACCCCTCCACTTT
.,TRBV5-1,TRBJ2-7,.,CASSEDSDGEQYF,TGCGCCAGCAGCGAGGACTCGGACGGCGAGCAGTACTTC
few,TRBV18,TRBJ1-1,.,CASSLDMNTEAFF,TGTGCCAGCTCACTAGACATGAACACTGAAGCTTTCTTT
once,TRBV19,TRBJ2-5,.,CARRLVRDQYF,TGTGCCAGACGACTAGTAAGGGACCAGTACTTC
.,TRBV3-1/TRBV3-2,TRBJ1-2,TRBD1,CASSPGTGGYTF,TGTGCCAGCAGCCCCGGGACAGGGGGCTACACCTTC
.,TRBV7-9,TRBJ1-6,.,CASSPARGRGLNSPLHF,TGTGCCAGCAGCCCAGCCCGGGGGAGGGGTCTAAATTCACCCCTCCACTTT
.,TRBV27,TRBJ2-5,TRBD2,CASSLNRAGAEETQYF,TGTGCCAGCAGTTTAAATCGGGCGGGAGCTGAGGAGACCCAGTACTTC
.,TRBV9,TRBJ1-1,.,CASSVVDVGDTEAFF,TGTGCCAGCAGCGTAGTGGACGTCGGGGATACTGAAGCTTTCTTT
.,TRBV2,TRBJ2-2,TRBD1,CASSEAETGITGELFF,TGTGCCAGCAGTGAAGCAGAGACAGGGATCACCGGGGAGCTGTTTTTT
once,TRBV6-5,TRBJ1-5,.,CASSTEGQPQHF,TGTGCCAGCAGTACAGAGGGTCAGCCCCAGCATTTT
.,TRBV3-1/TRBV3-2,TRBJ1-4,.,CASSPRSRFNEKLFF,TGTGCCAGCAGCCCTCGGAGCAGATTTAATGAAAAACTGTTTTTT
.,TRBV12-3/TRBV12-4,TRBJ2-7,.,CASSLGLNEQYF,TGTGCCAGCAGTTTAGGACTTAACGAGCAGTACTTC
once,TRBV28,TRBJ2-7,TRBD1,CASSLVDRGEQYF,TGTGCCAGCAGTTTAGTGGACAGGGGCGAGCAGTACTTC
.,TRBV5-1,TRBJ2-2,TRBD2,CASSSVGLAGAGTGELFF,TGCGCCAGCAGCTCTGTGGGACTAGCGGGAGCAGGGACCGGGGAGCTGTTTTTT
.,TRBV5-1,TRBJ2-3,.,CASSLEPTGTDTQYF,TGCGCCAGCAGCTTGGAACCAACGGGAACAGATACGCAGTATTTT
.,TRBV7-3,TRBJ2-3,.,CASSLGQDGGQYF,TGTGCCAGCAGCTTAGGACAGGACGGGGGGCAGTATTTT
.,TRBV11-3,TRBJ2-2,TRBD1,CASSAGGGTGELFF,TGTGCCAGCAGTGCAGGGGGCGGCACCGGGGAGCTGTTTTTT
.,TRBV28,TRBJ1-6,TRBD1,CASGTVNNSPLHF,TGTGCCAGCGGGACAGTGAATAATTCACCCCTCCACTTT
.,TRBV2,TRBJ2-4,.,CASSDIDIAKNIQYF,TGTGCCAGCAGCGATATAGACATAGCCAAAAACATTCAGTACTTC
.,TRBV9,TRBJ2-7,TRBD2,CASSPHAGTNTYEQYF,TGTGCCAGCAGCCCCCATGCCGGGACTAACACATACGAGCAGTACTTC
.,TRBV21-1,TRBJ2-1,.,CASNMQFF,TGTGCCAGCAACATGCAGTTCTTC
.,TRBV3-1/TRBV3-2,TRBJ2-1,TRBD2,CASSQGVRLAENNEQFF,TGTGCCAGCAGCCAAGGGGTGAGACTAGCGGAAAACAATGAGCAGTTCTTC
.,TRBV4-1,TRBJ1-5,.,CASSHGGTNQPQHF,TGCGCCAGCAGCCACGGGGGGACAAATCAGCCCCAGCATTTT
.,TRBV2,TRBJ1-1,.,CASSTKGRTEAFF,TGTGCCAGCAGTACCAAGGGGCGCACTGAAGCTTTCTTT
.,TRBV12-3/TRBV12-4,TRBJ1-1,.,CASSLSSRGEAFF,TGTGCCAGCAGTTTATCCAGTCGTGGCGAAGCTTTCTTT
.,TRBV27,TRBJ1-4,TRBD1,CASSGWTGEGYSEKLFF,TGTGCCAGCAGTGGCTGGACAGGGGAAGGCTATAGTGAAAAACTGTTTTTT
.,TRBV30,TRBJ1-1,TRBD1,CAWSRGQEAFF,TGTGCCTGGTCACGGGGACAGGAAGCTTTCTTT